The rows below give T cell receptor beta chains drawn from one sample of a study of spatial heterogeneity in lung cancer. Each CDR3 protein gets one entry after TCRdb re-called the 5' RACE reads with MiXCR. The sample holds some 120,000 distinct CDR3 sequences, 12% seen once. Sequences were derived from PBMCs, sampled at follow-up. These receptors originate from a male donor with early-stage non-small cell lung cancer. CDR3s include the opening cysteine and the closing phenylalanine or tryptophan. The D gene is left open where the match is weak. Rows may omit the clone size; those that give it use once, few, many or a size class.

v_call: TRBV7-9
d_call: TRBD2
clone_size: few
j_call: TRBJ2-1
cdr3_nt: TGTGCCAGCAGCGTACTAGCGGGGGGGCCAGAGCAGTTCTTC
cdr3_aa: CASSVLAGGPEQFF

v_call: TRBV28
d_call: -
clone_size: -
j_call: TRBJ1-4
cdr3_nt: TGTGCCAGCAGGAAAACCCTTAATGAAAAACTGTTTTTT
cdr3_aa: CASRKTLNEKLFF

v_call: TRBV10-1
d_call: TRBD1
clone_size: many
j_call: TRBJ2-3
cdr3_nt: TGCGCCAGCGGAACCGGGACAGGGGGCGCAGATACGCAGTATTTT
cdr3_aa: CASGTGTGGADTQYF

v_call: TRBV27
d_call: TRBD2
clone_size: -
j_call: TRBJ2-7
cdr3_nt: TGTGCCAGCAGTCCAATGGGGGCTAGCGGGGGCTACGAGCAGTACTTC
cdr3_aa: CASSPMGASGGYEQYF

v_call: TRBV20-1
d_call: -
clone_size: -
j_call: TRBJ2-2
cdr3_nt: TGCAGTGCTAGAGATTCACGGTCCGCCGGGGAGCTGTTTTTT
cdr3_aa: CSARDSRSAGELFF

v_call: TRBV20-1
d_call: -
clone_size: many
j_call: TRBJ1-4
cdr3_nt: TGCAGTGCTAGGTCCGAAGGACAGTTCAATGAAAAACTGTTTTTT
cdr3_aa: CSARSEGQFNEKLFF

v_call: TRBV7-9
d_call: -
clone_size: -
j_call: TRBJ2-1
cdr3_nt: TGTGCCAGTGACGCAGGGATTTACAATGAGCAGTTCTTC
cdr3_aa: CASDAGIYNEQFF

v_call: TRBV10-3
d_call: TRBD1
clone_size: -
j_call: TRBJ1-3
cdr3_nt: TGTGCCATCCGGACAGGGGCTGGAAACACCATATATTTT
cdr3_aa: CAIRTGAGNTIYF

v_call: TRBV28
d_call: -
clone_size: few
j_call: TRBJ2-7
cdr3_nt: TGTGCCAGCAGTTTATGGTCGGGGGATCCCTACGAGCAGTACTTC
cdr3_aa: CASSLWSGDPYEQYF

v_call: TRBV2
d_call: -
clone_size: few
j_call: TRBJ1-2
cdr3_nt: TGTGCCAGCAGGGGGACTCCTTGGGACTATGGCTACACCTTC
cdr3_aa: CASRGTPWDYGYTF

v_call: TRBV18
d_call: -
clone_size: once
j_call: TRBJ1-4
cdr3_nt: TGTGCCAGCTCAAGGCGGGATGAAAAACTGTTTTTT
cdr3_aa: CASSRRDEKLFF

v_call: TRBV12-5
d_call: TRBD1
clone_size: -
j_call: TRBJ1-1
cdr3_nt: TGTGCTAGTGGTTCTCACAGGGGAGGAGCCCACACTGAAGCTTTCTTT
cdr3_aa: CASGSHRGGAHTEAFF

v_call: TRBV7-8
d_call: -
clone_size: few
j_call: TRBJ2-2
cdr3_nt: TGTGCCAGCAGCTTAGTATGGAGCAAGAACACCGGGGAGCTGTTTTTT
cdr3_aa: CASSLVWSKNTGELFF

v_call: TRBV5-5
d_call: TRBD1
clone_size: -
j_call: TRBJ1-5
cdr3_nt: TGTGCCAGCAGCCGGGGACAGGGGGGCAATCAGCCCCAGCATTTT
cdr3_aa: CASSRGQGGNQPQHF

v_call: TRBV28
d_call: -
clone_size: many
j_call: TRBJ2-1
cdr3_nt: TGTGCCAGCAGTCGGCCGGGACTGGGGGTCCTGGAGCAGTTCTTC
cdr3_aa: CASSRPGLGVLEQFF

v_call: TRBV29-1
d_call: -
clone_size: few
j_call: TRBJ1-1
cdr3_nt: TGCAGCGTCTTACCTGACGGCCTGAACACTGAAGCTTTCTTT
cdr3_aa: CSVLPDGLNTEAFF

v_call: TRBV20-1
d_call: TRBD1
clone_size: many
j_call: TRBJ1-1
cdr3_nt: TGCAGTGCTAGAGACCCGACAGGGCCATTGGGAGCTTTCTTT
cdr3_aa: CSARDPTGPLGAFF

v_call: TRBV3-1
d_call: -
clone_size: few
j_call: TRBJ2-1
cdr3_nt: TGTGCCAGCAGCCATAGCTATCGCAATGAGCAGTTCTTC
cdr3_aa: CASSHSYRNEQFF

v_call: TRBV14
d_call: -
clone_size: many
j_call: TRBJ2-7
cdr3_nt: TGTGCCAGCAGCCAAGGCGAGGCCCCGGCCTACGAGCAGTACTTC
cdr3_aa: CASSQGEAPAYEQYF

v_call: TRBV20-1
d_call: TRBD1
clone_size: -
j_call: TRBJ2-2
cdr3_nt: TGCAGTGCTAGAGATATCCGGACAGGGAACACCGGGGAGCTGTTTTTT
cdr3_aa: CSARDIRTGNTGELFF

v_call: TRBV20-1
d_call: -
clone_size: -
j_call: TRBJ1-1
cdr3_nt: TGCAGTGCTAGGGGGGGCACAGGGACAAACACTGAAGCTTTCTTT
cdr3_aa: CSARGGTGTNTEAFF

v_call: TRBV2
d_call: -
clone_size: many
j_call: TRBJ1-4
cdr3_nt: TGTGCCAGCAGTAACGAACTCGGCAGGTATAATGAAAAACTGTTTTTT
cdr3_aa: CASSNELGRYNEKLFF

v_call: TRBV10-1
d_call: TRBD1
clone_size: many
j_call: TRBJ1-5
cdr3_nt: TGCGCCAGCAGGGGACAGTACAATCAGCCCCAGCATTTT
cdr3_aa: CASRGQYNQPQHF

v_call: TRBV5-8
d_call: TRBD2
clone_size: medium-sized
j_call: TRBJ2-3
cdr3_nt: TGTGCCAGCAGCTTGCCTCTAGCGGGGGGGCGTACGCAGTATTTT
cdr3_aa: CASSLPLAGGRTQYF

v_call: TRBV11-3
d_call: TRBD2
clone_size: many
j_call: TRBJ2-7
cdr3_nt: TGTGCCAGCACCAGGACTAGCGGGGCCTTTTACTACGAGCAGTACTTC
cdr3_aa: CASTRTSGAFYYEQYF

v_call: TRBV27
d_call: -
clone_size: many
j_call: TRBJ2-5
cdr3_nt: TGTGCCAGCAGTTTAAACCCAACCGGGGAGACCCAGTACTTC
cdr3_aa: CASSLNPTGETQYF

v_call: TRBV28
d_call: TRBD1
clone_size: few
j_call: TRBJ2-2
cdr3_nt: TGTGCCAGCAGTTGGCCTCCACAGGGGCTCGGCACCGGGGAGCTGTTTTTT
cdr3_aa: CASSWPPQGLGTGELFF

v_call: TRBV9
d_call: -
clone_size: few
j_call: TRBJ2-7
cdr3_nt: TGTGCCAGCAGCGTGGACAGCTCCTACGAGCAGTACTTC
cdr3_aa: CASSVDSSYEQYF

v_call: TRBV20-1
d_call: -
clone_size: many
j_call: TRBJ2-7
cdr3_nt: TGCAGTGCCGCGGCGGTCCACGAGCAGTACTTC
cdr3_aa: CSAAAVHEQYF

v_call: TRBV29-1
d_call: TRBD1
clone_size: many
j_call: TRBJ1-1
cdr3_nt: TGCAGCGTTGATTCCGGCAGGGGGGCTTTCTTT
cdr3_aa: CSVDSGRGAFF

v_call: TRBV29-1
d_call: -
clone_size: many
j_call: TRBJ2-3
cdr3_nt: TGCAGCGTTGCCACTGGGGCAGATACGCAGTATTTT
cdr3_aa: CSVATGADTQYF

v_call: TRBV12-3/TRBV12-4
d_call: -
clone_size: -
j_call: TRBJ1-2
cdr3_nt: TGTGCCAGCAGCCGGGACACGAAGTTCGGCTACACCTTC
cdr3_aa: CASSRDTKFGYTF

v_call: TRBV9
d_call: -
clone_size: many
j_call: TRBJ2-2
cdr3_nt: TGTGCCAGCAGCGTAGACCCCACCGGGGAGCTGTTTTTT
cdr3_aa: CASSVDPTGELFF

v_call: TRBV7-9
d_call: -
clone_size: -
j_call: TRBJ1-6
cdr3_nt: TGTGCCAGCAGCCCCGACAGTCATAATTCACCCCTCCACTTT
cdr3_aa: CASSPDSHNSPLHF

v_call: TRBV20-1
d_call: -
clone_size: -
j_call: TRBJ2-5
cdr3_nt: TGCAGTGCTAGAGACAGGGGACCCTTGGAGACCCAGTACTTC
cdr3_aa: CSARDRGPLETQYF

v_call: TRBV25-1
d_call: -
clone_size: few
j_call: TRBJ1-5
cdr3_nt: TGTGCCAGCGAGTCAGGAAATAGCAATCAGCCCCAGCATTTT
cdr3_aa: CASESGNSNQPQHF

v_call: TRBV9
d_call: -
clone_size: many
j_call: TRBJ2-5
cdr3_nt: TGTGCCAGCAGCGCGATGGGTCCAGAGACCCAGTACTTC
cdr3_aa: CASSAMGPETQYF

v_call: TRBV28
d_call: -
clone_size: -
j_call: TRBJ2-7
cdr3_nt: TGTGCCAGTAGTTTAGGGACCCCCGGGACCTACGAGCAGTACTTC
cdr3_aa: CASSLGTPGTYEQYF

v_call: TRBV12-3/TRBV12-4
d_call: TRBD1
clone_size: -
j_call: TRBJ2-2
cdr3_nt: TGTGCCAGCACGAAGGGGGCGCGAGACACCGGGGAGCTGTTTTTT
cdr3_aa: CASTKGARDTGELFF

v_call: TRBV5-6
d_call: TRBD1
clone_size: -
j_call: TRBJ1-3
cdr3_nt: TGTGCCAGCAGCGCACCGGGACAGGGGATAAGGGGCACCATATATTTT
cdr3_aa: CASSAPGQGIRGTIYF

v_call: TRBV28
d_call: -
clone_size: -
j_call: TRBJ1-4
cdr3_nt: TGTGCCAGCAGTTTATCAGGGGCGAATAATGAAAAACTGTTTTTT
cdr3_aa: CASSLSGANNEKLFF

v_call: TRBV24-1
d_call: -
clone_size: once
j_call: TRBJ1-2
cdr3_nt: TGTGCCACCAGTGATAGGGCTAACTATGGCTACACCTTC
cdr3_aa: CATSDRANYGYTF

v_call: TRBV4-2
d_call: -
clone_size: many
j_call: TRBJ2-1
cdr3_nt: TGTGCCAGCAGCCAAGATCGAGCTCCAGTGGCTGAGCAGTTCTTC
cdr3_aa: CASSQDRAPVAEQFF

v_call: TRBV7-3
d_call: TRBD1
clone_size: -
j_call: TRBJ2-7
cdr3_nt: TGTGCCAGCAGCTTCGTCGACAGGGAGTTTTCCTACGAGCAGTACTTC
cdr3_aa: CASSFVDREFSYEQYF

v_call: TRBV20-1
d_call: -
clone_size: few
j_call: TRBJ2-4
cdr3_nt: TGCAGTGCTAGTGAGGGAGCCAAAAACATTCAGTACTTC
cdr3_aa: CSASEGAKNIQYF

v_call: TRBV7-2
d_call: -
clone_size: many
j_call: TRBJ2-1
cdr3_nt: TGTGCCAGCAGCCTTAGCAGGGAAGGTGAGCAGTTCTTC
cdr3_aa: CASSLSREGEQFF

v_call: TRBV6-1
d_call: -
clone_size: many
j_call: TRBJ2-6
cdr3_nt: TGTGCCAGCAGTGGCTTTTCGGGGTCATACTCTGGGGCCAACGTCCTGACTTTC
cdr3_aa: CASSGFSGSYSGANVLTF

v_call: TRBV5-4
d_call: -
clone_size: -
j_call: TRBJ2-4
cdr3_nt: TGTGCCAGCAGCTTACCAGCGAGTAACAAAAACATTCAGTACTTC
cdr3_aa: CASSLPASNKNIQYF

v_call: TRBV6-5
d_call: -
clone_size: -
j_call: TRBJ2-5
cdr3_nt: TGTGCCAGCAGTTCGGGGGAAGCCCAGTACTTC
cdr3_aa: CASSSGEAQYF

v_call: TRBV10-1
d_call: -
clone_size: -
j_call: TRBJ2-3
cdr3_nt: TGCGCCAGCAGTGTAGGGTGGCCAGGGGGGATGACAGATACGCAGTATTTT
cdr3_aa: CASSVGWPGGMTDTQYF

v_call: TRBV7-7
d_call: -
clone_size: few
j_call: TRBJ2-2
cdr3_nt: TGTGCTAGCAGCTTGGATCACACCGGGGAGCTGTTTTTT
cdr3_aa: CASSLDHTGELFF

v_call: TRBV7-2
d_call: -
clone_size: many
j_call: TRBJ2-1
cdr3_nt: TGTGCCAGCAGCTTAGCCAGGGCGCGGGGTGAGCAGTTCTTC
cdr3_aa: CASSLARARGEQFF